The clone carrying this T cell receptor (beta chain) was counted a single time. The antigen is not known. The sample belongs to a study of beta chain features in type 1 diabetes. V was clipped by 0 bases and J by 2 bases, with 9 bases between them. The CDR3 spans 14 residues. In germline, CDR1 is GTSNPN, CDR2 SVGIG (reference sequence). Overall study results and limits: The study found moderately but significantly shorter TCRB CDR3s in all four CD4+ subsets of Type 1 diabetes patients. Among patients, naive, central memory and Treg TCRB repertoires appeared more similar than among healthy donors.

Expressed TCRB transcripts got sequenced, as all isolated RNA was reverse transcribed. Here immunoSEQ multiplex PCR was the method, and the copy in TCRdb shows in-frame clones only, minus some. The table has about 260,000 clones, roughly two thirds seen once. The J gene is TRBJ2-3, the V gene TRBV30; D gene ambiguous. Sequencing was carried out using naive CD4+ T cells from blood. The origin of this receptor is a young man in good health. Here the CDR3 reads CAWSVGQYTDTQYF. As DNA, the CDR3 is TGTGCCTGGAGTGTGGGTCAGTACACAGATACGCAGTATTTT.